Listed here are 26 T cell receptor beta chains from one sample, sequenced in a study of blood T cell repertoires in COVID-19. The method was immunoSEQ multiplex PCR; TCRdb's version includes in-frame clones alone and lacks a portion of them. The sample consists of 300,000 to 400,000 clones, around 83% of them appearing once. The source material was peripheral blood. The receptor source for this set is a young man with active or convalescent COVID-19.

This chain joins TRBV9 and TRBJ2-1; 7 nucleotides agree with TRBD2. V lost 0 bases and J lost 5; bases outside the gene matches: 2. The CDR3 has 14 amino acids. Germline loops: CDR1 SGDLS, CDR2 YYNGEE. The CDR3 is CASSVAGGDNEQFF. CDR3 DNA: TGTGCCAGCAGCGTAGCGGGAGGCGACAATGAGCAGTTCTTC. Together with reference TRBV9 and TRBJ2-1, the CDR3 gives the full variable domain: DSGVTQTPKHLITATGQRVTLRCSPRSGDLSVYWYQQSLDQGLQFLIQYYNGEERAKGNILERFSAQQFPDLHSELNLSSLELGDSALYFCASSVAGGDNEQFFGPGTRLTVL.

The V call is TRBV4-2, the J call TRBJ1-2; 7 positions agree with TRBD1. J gave up 6 bases and V 1 base, and 2 bases lay outside the gene matches. In germline, CDR1 is LGHNA, CDR2 YNFKEQ. CDR3 length: 13 amino acids. CDR3 amino acids: CASSQGTGDGYTF. The DNA for the CDR3 is TGTGCCAGCAGCCAAGGGACAGGTGATGGCTACACCTTC.

This clone was seen a handful of times. The chain links TRBV28 to TRBJ1-2; D call uncertain. V was shortened by 5 bases and J by 0 bases, with 7 bases between the two germline ends. Germline V gene lookup returns CDR1 MDHEN and CDR2 SYDVKM. This CDR3 is built from 13 residues. For the CDR3, the DNA is TGTGCCAGCAGTCAGACAACTAACTATGGCTACACCTTC. Its translation: CASSQTTNYGYTF.

The table lists this clone with a few counts. J is TRBJ1-1 and V is TRBV11-3, with D hard to call. Germline values: CDR1 SGHNT, CDR2 YENEEA. The CDR3 runs 16 residues. The V gene lost 3 bases and the J gene lost 0 bases, with 14 bases spanning the gap. In nucleotides, the CDR3 is TGTGCCAGCAGCTTCGCTCAGTGGGCCATGAACACTGAAGCTTTCTTT. This gives the protein CASSFAQWAMNTEAFF.

This chain joins TRBV18 and TRBJ1-2, with a possible D match to TRBD1 (6 bases). The V gene lost 3 bases and the J gene lost 4 bases, with 12 bases spanning the gap. Germline V gene data show CDR1 as KGHSH and CDR2 as LQKENI. The CDR3 totals 14 residues. CDR3 DNA: TGTGCCAGCTCACCGGCAGGGGAATTCTATGGCTACACCTTC. Encoded protein: CASSPAGEFYGYTF.

The chain is built from TRBV7-8 and TRBJ2-1, with a possible D match to TRBD2 (7 bases). The length of the CDR3 is 15 residues. The germline V gene has CDR1 SGHVS and CDR2 FQNEAQ. The V and J ends lost 1 base and 5 bases respectively, with 12 bases between them. CDR3 loop: CASSLVWGGDNEQFF. As DNA, the CDR3 is TGTGCCAGCAGCTTAGTGTGGGGGGGCGACAATGAGCAGTTCTTC.

The chain links TRBV2 to TRBJ2-2; 8 nucleotides line up with TRBD1. Germline-derived CDR1 and CDR2 are SNHLY and FYNNEI. V dropped 6 bases and J dropped 4; count of bases not matched to a gene: 7. This CDR3 spans 15 amino acids. DNA for the CDR3: TGTGCCAGCAGCCCCGGGACAGGCGGCACCGGGGAGCTGTTTTTT. Amino acid sequence: CASSPGTGGTGELFF.

The rearrangement links TRBV28 to TRBJ2-3; TRBD2 is a possible D gene (5 bases). In germline, CDR1 is MDHEN, CDR2 SYDVKM. The CDR3 runs 14 residues. V was pared by 7 bases and J by 2 bases, with 13 bases between. The CDR3 bases are TGTGCCAGCAAAGGAGGTGGGCCCACAGATACGCAGTATTTT. As protein: CASKGGGPTDTQYF.

This clone was counted between two and nine times. V gene TRBV6-5 combines with J gene TRBJ2-7; the match to TRBD2 covers 10 bases. Germline V gene data show CDR1 as MNHEY and CDR2 as SVGAGI. J gave up 5 bases and V 0 bases, and 7 bases lay outside the gene matches. The CDR3 is 16 residues long. The CDR3 DNA is TGTGCCAGCAGTTACTCGACGGCTAGCGGGAGCGACGAGCAGTACTTC. Amino acid sequence: CASSYSTASGSDEQYF.

This chain joins TRBV4-3 and TRBJ2-5; no reliable D call. The germline V and J ends were trimmed by 4 bases and 0 bases, with 9 bases remaining between them. This CDR3 region has 14 residues. Per germline, CDR1 LGHNA and CDR2 YSLEER. The CDR3 spells CASSPAEHQETQYF. DNA for the CDR3: TGCGCCAGCAGCCCGGCGGAGCACCAAGAGACCCAGTACTTC.

This clone was seen only once. The chain uses TRBV5-1 and TRBJ2-5; the match to TRBD1 covers 10 bases. Per the germline V gene, CDR1 is SGHRS and CDR2 is YFSETQ. V shed 4 bases and J 5 bases; nucleotides not matched to a gene: 8. The CDR3 has 15 amino acids. CDR3 nucleotides: TGCGCCAGCAGCGGGGGACAGGGGTCAGGGGAGACCCAGTACTTC. As protein: CASSGGQGSGETQYF.

J is TRBJ2-2 and V is TRBV24-1; 8 nucleotides match TRBD2. V trimming: 0 bases; J trimming: 4 bases; junction bases outside the gene matches: 6. Germline-derived CDR1 and CDR2 are KGHDR and SFDVKD. The CDR3 runs 17 residues. The CDR3 coding sequence is TGTGCCACCAGTGATTTGACCCTAGCGGGTTTCACCGGGGAGCTGTTTTTT. Protein: CATSDLTLAGFTGELFF.

The J gene is TRBJ2-1, the V gene TRBV7-3; D might be TRBD2 (6 bases). The CDR3 is made up of 13 amino acids. The V end lost 1 base, the J end lost 5 bases, and 6 bases lay between the germline ends. Germline values: CDR1 SGHTA, CDR2 FQGTGA. The CDR3, as DNA: TGTGCCAGCAGCTTAAGGAGGGACAATGAGCAGTTCTTC. Its protein product is CASSLRRDNEQFF.

This rearrangement joins TRBV19 to TRBJ2-2; the match to TRBD2 covers 7 bases. This CDR3 is built from 14 residues. The V and J ends lost 6 bases and 6 bases, in that order; junction bases with no gene match: 7. Germline V lookup: CDR1 LNHDA, CDR2 SQIVND (reference sequence). The CDR3 region is CASREGGLPGELFF. The CDR3 DNA sequence: TGTGCCAGTAGGGAGGGAGGGCTCCCCGGGGAGCTGTTTTTT.

The gene calls are TRBV6-5 and TRBJ1-1; the D gene is possibly TRBD1 (6 bases). The CDR3 is made up of 14 amino acids. Trimming removed 5 bases at V and 11 bases at J, with 21 bases between. CDR1 and CDR2 (germline): MNHEY, SVGAGI. The CDR3 loop is CASSPQGSLRRAFF. DNA of the CDR3: TGTGCCAGCAGTCCACAGGGTTCTCTTCGACGGGCTTTCTTT.

This clone appeared a single time. V gene TRBV11-2 combines with J gene TRBJ2-7; 8 nucleotides align to TRBD2. CDR1 and CDR2 from the germline V gene are SGHAT and FQNNGV. After removal of 5 bases from V and 0 bases from J, the junction contained 3 bases not matched to a gene. This CDR3 is built from 14 residues. The CDR3 sequence: CASSRAGDSYEQYF. The DNA of the CDR3 is TGTGCCAGCAGCCGAGCGGGGGACTCCTACGAGCAGTACTTC.

In this sample, this clone turned up once. The rearrangement links TRBV5-1 to TRBJ1-3; 12 nucleotides align to TRBD1. The CDR3 consists of 16 residues. With 4 bases clipped from V and 3 bases from J, the junction kept 5 bases outside the gene matches. In germline, CDR1 is SGHRS, CDR2 YFSETQ. The chain's CDR3 is CASSAGTGGYGNTIYF. In nucleotides, the CDR3 is TGCGCCAGCAGCGCCGGGACAGGGGGCTATGGAAACACCATATATTTT.

V gene TRBV24-1 combines with J gene TRBJ2-5; possible D gene TRBD1, 5 bases. Trimming removed 5 bases at V and 4 bases at J, with 10 bases between. The CDR3 covers 13 residues. Germline CDR1 is KGHDR and CDR2 is SFDVKD. CDR3 DNA: TGTGCCACCAGTGCCACAGGTTTAGAGACCCAGTACTTC. This translates into CATSATGLETQYF.

V is TRBV19 and J is TRBJ1-5, with 7 bases lining up with TRBD1. This CDR3 has 16 residues. V dropped 3 bases and J dropped 5; count of bases not matched to a gene: 10. Looked up from germline, CDR1 is LNHDA and CDR2 is SQIVND (reference sequence). The CDR3 DNA is TGTGCCAGTAGTATCCGTAACAGGGGTACGGATCAGCCCCAGCATTTT. It translates to CASSIRNRGTDQPQHF.

This clone was observed many times. The chain employs TRBV11-2 and TRBJ1-2; D gene unclear. Trimming pared 4 bases from V and 7 bases from J, leaving 7 bases between. Germline CDR1 is SGHAT and CDR2 is FQNNGV. The CDR3 spans 11 residues. Here the CDR3 reads CASSSAGGYTF. The CDR3 DNA is TGTGCCAGCAGCTCTGCGGGTGGCTACACCTTC.

This chain connects TRBV12-3 or TRBV12-4 to TRBJ2-1, with 7 bases fitting TRBD2. Trimming took 3 bases from V and 13 from J; bases not matched to a gene: 9. CDR3 size: 13 residues. CDR3 amino acids: CASSFSGALQQFF. The CDR3 DNA sequence: TGTGCCAGCAGTTTCAGCGGGGCGCTTCAACAGTTCTTC.

The chain links TRBV6-5 to TRBJ1-1; 9 nucleotides line up with TRBD1. Germline CDR1 is MNHEY and CDR2 is SVGAGI. The CDR3 length is 13 residues. With 5 bases clipped from V and 9 bases from J, the junction kept 7 bases outside the gene matches. The CDR3 spells CASSTRTGGKAFF. The CDR3 DNA is TGTGCCAGCAGTACGCGAACAGGGGGCAAAGCTTTCTTT.

The genes are TRBV5-4 and TRBJ2-1, with D maybe TRBD1 (5 bases). CDR1 is SGHNT and CDR2 is YYREEE in the germline V gene (reference sequence). Trimming took 4 bases from V and 1 from J, leaving 15 bases between them. The CDR3 contains 16 residues. As DNA, the CDR3 is TGTGCCAGCAGCGAAGGTAGTAGGGGATCCTACAATGAGCAGTTCTTC. It yields the protein CASSEGSRGSYNEQFF.

Of note for this clone: The limits of the CDR3 on the DNA are not certain, so only TCRdb's listed CDR3 is given. The chain combines TRBV7-2 with TRBJ2-2; no check of the table's D call, TRBD2, against the DNA was made. Germline CDR1 SGHTA, CDR2 FQGNSA. With termini counted, the CDR3 has 11 amino acids. The CDR3 spells CASRRAGELFF.

The chain is built from TRBV3-1 (or the pseudogene TRBV3-2) and TRBJ1-2; no clear D gene. Per the germline V gene, CDR1 is LGHDT and CDR2 is YNNKEL (reference sequence). There are 14 residues in the CDR3. Trimming pared 6 bases from V and 7 bases from J, leaving 18 bases between. The DNA of the CDR3 is TGTGCCAGCAGGCCAGAAGGACGTCGGGGTGGCTACACCTTC. This gives the protein CASRPEGRRGGYTF.

The gene calls are TRBV19 and TRBJ1-3, with D uncertain. In germline, CDR1 is LNHDA, CDR2 SQIVND (reference sequence). V lost 6 bases and J 2 bases, leaving 8 bases between the germline ends. This CDR3 has 13 amino acids. This CDR3 reads CASRGGTGNTIYF. CDR3 nucleotides: TGTGCCAGTAGGGGAGGGACTGGAAACACCATATATTTT.